The source of this TCR beta chain is a study of T cell repertoires in cytomegalovirus infection. Background on the study: Both CMV infection and a matching HLA type were indicated by public TCR beta signatures. General study results and limits: Cumulative public TCR beta family frequency identified CMV carriers with the relevant HLA. Ex vivo responses were dominated by HLA-C-restricted CMV-specific TCR beta clonotypes.

MiXCR, applied by TCRdb to the reads, yields one record per CDR3 protein. The data contain about 680,000 distinct CDR3 sequences, less than 25% of them singletons. This clonotype occurred a few times. No antigen is known for it. V gave up 2 bases and J gave up 4 bases; unmatched junction bases: 8. This CDR3 has 16 residues. Germline V gene lookup returns CDR1 MNHEY and CDR2 SMNVEV (reference sequence). The TCR was taken from a human donor in good health (CMV status not recorded). Some clones in this sample may be carry-over from other donors' samples. The V and J genes are TRBV27 and TRBJ1-2, with 9 positions matching TRBD1. Sequencing used CD8+ T cells from PBMCs. The CDR3 nucleotides are TGTGCCAGCAGTTTACGGAACCGGGACAGGGCCTATGGCTACACCTTC. Translated: CASSLRNRDRAYGYTF.